The clone carrying this T cell receptor beta chain came up many times. Its antigen is currently unknown. The ends were cut back, 6 bases at V and 0 bases at J, with 18 bases in the middle. The CDR3 is 17 amino acids. This record comes from a study of T cells in Graves' hyperthyroidism and ophthalmopathy. General study findings and limits: A median about 7 months before onset, the model predicted ophthalmopathy.

Each diagnosis drew on symptoms, thyroxine, TRAb, thyroid ultrasound and orbital computed tomography findings. Fresh 10 ml peripheral blood yielded PBMCs. Authors of the study amplified TCR beta CDR3 regions from RNA transcripts. HTBI primers were the set used in a first-round RT-PCR of the TCR CDR3. TCRdb fed the multiplex PCR reads into MiXCR, producing one record per CDR3 protein. The sample holds more than 500,000 distinct CDR3 sequences; roughly 14% are singletons and the top ten take approximately 4.2%. The chain carries TRBV12-3 or TRBV12-4 and TRBJ1-3; TRBD1 might be the D (5 bases). Material for sequencing was blood. This sequence was found in a woman in her 40s with Graves' ophthalmopathy. The CDR3 reads CASSPPPGRSSGNTIYF. For the CDR3, the DNA is TGTGCCAGCAGCCCGCCCCCGGGGCGATCCTCTGGAAACACCATATATTTT.